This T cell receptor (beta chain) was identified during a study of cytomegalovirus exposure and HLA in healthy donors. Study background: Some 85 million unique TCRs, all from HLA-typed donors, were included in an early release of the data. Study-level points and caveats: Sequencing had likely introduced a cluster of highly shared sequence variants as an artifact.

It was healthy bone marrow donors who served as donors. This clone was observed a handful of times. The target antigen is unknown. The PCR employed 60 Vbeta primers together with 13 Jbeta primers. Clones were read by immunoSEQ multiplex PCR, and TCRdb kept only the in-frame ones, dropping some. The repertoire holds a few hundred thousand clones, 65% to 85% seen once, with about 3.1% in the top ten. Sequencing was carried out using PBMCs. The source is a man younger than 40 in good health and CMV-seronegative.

The CDR3 DNA is TGTGCCAGCAGCTTCCCCCCTGGGAGGCCCAACTATGGCTACACCTTC. This gives the protein CASSFPPGRPNYGYTF. The rearrangement joins TRBV7-9 to TRBJ1-2; D is unclear. V was pared by 3 bases and J by 2 bases, with 16 bases between. The germline V gene has CDR1 SEHNR and CDR2 FQNEAQ (reference sequence). This CDR3 is 16 amino acids long.